The clone carrying this T cell receptor beta chain came up once. Its antigen is not identified. TCRdb keeps only in-frame clones here, not all; method: immunoSEQ multiplex PCR. Among fewer than 75,000 clones listed, 60% to 85% were seen once. These data belong to a study of early stage breast cancer tumors. This CDR3 contains 17 residues. Overall study results and limits: Tumors had 2 to 3-fold higher T cell density than normal breast. Chain pairing and CD4, CD8 or FOXP3 expression were not captured. Enriched TCRB sequences shared across patients were mostly commonly generated sequences.

The TCR originated in a person aged 25 to 39 with breast cancer. The chain uses TRBV21-1 and TRBJ2-1; the DNA was not compared with TRBD2, the D call given in the table. TRBV21-1 is tagged as a pseudogene. The sequenced sample consisted of blood. The CDR3 loop is CASSKVGLAGPICEQFF. The CDR3 DNA reads TGTGCCAGCAGCAAAGTGGGACTAGCGGGGCCCATATGCGAGCAGTTCTTC.